The 26 T cell receptor beta chains in this list originate from one sample, sequenced in a study of T cells in Graves' hyperthyroidism and ophthalmopathy. The source material, RNA transcripts, was used to amplify TCR beta CDR3 regions. HTBI primers were the set used in a first-round RT-PCR of the TCR CDR3. TCRdb redid the calling of the multiplex PCR reads with MiXCR, one entry per CDR3 protein. The data contain under 400,000 distinct CDR3 sequences, approximately 15% of them singletons. The sample was blood. These receptors originate from a woman aged 60-75 years with Graves' hyperthyroidism.

This clonotype has ten or more counts. The V call is TRBV5-6, the J call TRBJ2-7, with 8 bases aligning to TRBD2. The CDR3 is 15 residues long. Looked up from germline, CDR1 is SGHDT and CDR2 is YYEEEE. Trimming took 4 bases from V and 1 from J; bases not matched to a gene: 7. The CDR3 spells CASSPTAGGSYEQYF. The DNA for the CDR3 is TGTGCCAGCAGCCCGACGGCGGGAGGATCCTACGAGCAGTACTTC.

This clonotype was found many times. CDR3 sequence: CASTIAGELFF. In DNA form, the CDR3 reads TGTGCCAGCACCATAGCCGGGGAGCTGTTTTTT. The chain recombines TRBV2 with TRBJ2-2; D unclear. The germline V gene encodes CDR1 SNHLY and CDR2 FYNNEI. V was clipped by 7 bases and J by 6 bases, with 6 bases between them. This CDR3 spans 11 amino acids. The variable domain in full, with the rest retrieved from reference TRBV2 and TRBJ2-2, is EPEVTQTPSHQVTQMGQEVILRCVPISNHLYFYWYRQILGQKVEFLVSFYNNEISEKSEIFDDQFSVERPDGSNFTLKIRSTKLEDSAMYFCASTIAGELFFGEGSRLTVL.

On this clonotype: This could be a read error, since a much larger clone is one nucleotide away. The CDR3 coding sequence is TGTGCCTGGGGTTCTAGCCCAACCACAGATACGCAGTATTTT. Translated: CAWGSSPTTDTQYF. The chain carries TRBV30 and TRBJ2-3, with a weak D call TRBD2 (5 bases). V lost 5 bases, J lost 2 bases, and 14 bases lay in between. The CDR3 contains 14 residues. Germline V gives CDR1 GTSNPN, CDR2 SVGIG (reference sequence).

This clonotype was seen ten or more times. V and J are TRBV28 and TRBJ1-2; D is unresolved. Germline V gene lookup returns CDR1 MDHEN and CDR2 SYDVKM. The CDR3 extends over 13 amino acids. Trimming stripped 11 bases from V and 0 bases from J, with 13 bases between. The CDR3 spells CASQHPTNYGYTF. The CDR3 nucleotides are TGTGCCTCGCAGCACCCTACTAACTATGGCTACACCTTC.

This clonotype has a count of ten or more. The rearrangement uses TRBV5-1 and TRBJ2-1; D may be TRBD2 (6 bases). CDR3 length equals 13 residues. From germline, CDR1 is SGHRS and CDR2 YFSETQ. Trimming left V 3 bases short and J 8 bases short, with 12 bases between. The CDR3 loop is CASSSPGLDEQFF. CDR3 nucleotides: TGCGCCAGCAGCTCCCCGGGACTGGATGAGCAGTTCTTC.

This clonotype has only a few counts. The chain couples TRBV19 to TRBJ2-1; 11 bases are a match to TRBD2. Germline CDR1 LNHDA, CDR2 SQIVND (reference sequence). With V trimmed by 3 bases and J by 9 bases, 28 bases remained unmatched. This CDR3 is built from 22 residues. CDR3 coding DNA: TGTGCCAGTAGTATTTTTACAGGGAGCTTTAGCGGGAGGGCCCCAACCCTCGGTGAGCAGTTCTTC. This translates into CASSIFTGSFSGRAPTLGEQFF.

This clonotype was recorded at least ten times. J is TRBJ2-2 and V is TRBV19, with 9 bases aligning to TRBD1. CDR3 length equals 15 residues. Germline assignment: CDR1 LNHDA and CDR2 SQIVND (reference sequence). Trimming removed 4 bases from V and 7 bases from J; junction bases left unmatched: 7. CDR3 sequence (DNA): TGTGCCAGTAGTACCGGACAGGGGATCGACGGGGAGCTGTTTTTT. Amino acid sequence: CASSTGQGIDGELFF.

There are a few counts of this clonotype. The rearrangement uses TRBV3-1 and TRBJ1-2; D uncertain. Trimming removed 2 bases from V and 4 bases from J, with 14 bases in between. The CDR3 sequence is 15 residues long. The germline CDR1 and CDR2 sequences are LGHDT and YNNKEL (reference sequence). Here the CDR3 reads CASSQISSGRYGYTF. Written as DNA, the CDR3 is TGTGCCAGCAGCCAAATTAGTAGCGGACGCTATGGCTACACCTTC.

The genes are TRBV12-3 or TRBV12-4 and TRBJ2-7, with D unresolved. The CDR3 spans 11 residues. Trimming pared 7 bases from V and 7 bases from J, leaving 11 bases between. The CDR3 nucleotides are TGTGCCAGCACCTCCATGGGGGAGCAGTACTTC. This sequence encodes CASTSMGEQYF.

This clonotype was seen at least ten times. The chain carries TRBV7-8 and TRBJ2-3; 7 nucleotides line up with TRBD2. The CDR3 runs 12 residues. V shed 5 bases and J 10 bases; nucleotides not matched to a gene: 6. Germline-derived CDR1 and CDR2 are SGHVS and FQNEAQ. The CDR3 nucleotides read TGTGCCAGCAGCCCCGTGGGGGGGTCGCAGTATTTT. It codes for CASSPVGGSQYF.

In this sample, this clonotype turned up many times. V usage is TRBV20-1 and J usage is TRBJ1-2; D gene ambiguous. CDR1 is DFQATT, CDR2 SNEGSKA, per germline (reference sequence). The CDR3 runs to 11 residues. With 3 bases removed from V and 4 bases from J, the gap between germline ends came to 6 bases. The CDR3 spells CSASTAYGYTF. The CDR3 nucleotides read TGCAGTGCTAGCACAGCCTATGGCTACACCTTC.

This clonotype has a count of ten or more. The J gene is TRBJ2-1, the V gene TRBV6-1; TRBD2 matches at 8 bases. The CDR3 runs to 14 residues. With V trimmed by 2 bases and J by 6 bases, 3 bases remained unmatched. From germline, CDR1 is MNHNS and CDR2 SASEGT. The CDR3 sequence: CASSESGRANEQFF. CDR3 bases: TGTGCCAGCAGTGAATCCGGGAGGGCCAATGAGCAGTTCTTC.

This clonotype was counted between two and nine times. The rearrangement joins TRBV24-1 to TRBJ2-5, with D possibly being TRBD1 (6 bases). With 3 bases removed from V and 5 bases from J, the gap between germline ends came to 12 bases. The CDR3 is 14 amino acids. Germline V lookup: CDR1 KGHDR, CDR2 SFDVKD. The CDR3 is CATSDRGGGETQYF. CDR3 bases: TGTGCCACCAGTGATAGAGGGGGTGGTGAGACCCAGTACTTC.

This clonotype was observed at least ten times. The chain links TRBV3-1 to TRBJ1-2; possibly TRBD1 for D (6 bases). V lost 1 base, J lost 1 base, and 10 bases lay in between. The CDR3 consists of 15 residues. Germline lookup yields CDR1 LGHDT and CDR2 YNNKEL (reference sequence). The CDR3 loop reads CASSQGAGDNYGYTF. The DNA for the CDR3 is TGTGCCAGCAGCCAAGGAGCAGGGGATAACTATGGCTACACCTTC.

This clonotype was recorded at least ten times. The genes are TRBV3-1 and TRBJ2-5; tentatively, D is TRBD2 (6 bases). V shed 3 bases and J shed 2 bases, with 10 bases lying between them. CDR1 is LGHDT and CDR2 is YNNKEL in the germline V gene (reference sequence). The CDR3 consists of 14 residues. The CDR3 DNA is TGTGCCAGCAGCCATCGGCGGGATCAAGAGACCCAGTACTTC. Translation: CASSHRRDQETQYF.

This clonotype was seen a few times. CDR3 sequence reads: CASSLALRTGYGYTF. In nucleotides, the CDR3 is TGTGCCAGCAGCTTAGCGCTTAGGACAGGGTATGGCTACACCTTC. The V gene is TRBV7-9, the J gene TRBJ1-2; TRBD1 aligns across 8 bases. J was trimmed by 5 bases and V by 0 bases; bases with no gene match: 5. This CDR3 spans 15 amino acids. Germline V gene sequence: CDR1 SEHNR, CDR2 FQNEAQ (reference sequence).

In this sample, this clonotype turned up many times. The chain recombines TRBV2 with TRBJ1-6; perhaps TRBD1 as D (5 bases). With 5 bases removed from V and 12 bases from J, the gap between germline ends came to 14 bases. The CDR3 length is 13 residues. CDR1 is SNHLY, CDR2 FYNNEI, per germline. The CDR3 DNA sequence: TGTGCCAGCAGTTACCAGCGACAGAAACCCCTCCACTTT. Encoded protein: CASSYQRQKPLHF.

This clonotype was seen many times. The chain has TRBV20-1 and TRBJ2-7; D perhaps matches TRBD2 (5 bases). Germline CDR1 reads DFQATT; CDR2 reads SNEGSKA (reference sequence). The CDR3 runs 14 residues. The ends were cut back, 5 bases at V and 2 bases at J, with 16 bases in the middle. The chain's CDR3 is CSAASVGSAYEQYF. As DNA, the CDR3 is TGCAGTGCTGCCTCAGTGGGGAGTGCCTACGAGCAGTACTTC.

The chain combines TRBV12-3 or TRBV12-4 with TRBJ1-6; a possible D gene is TRBD1 (5 bases). V gave up 6 bases and J gave up 6 bases, with 12 bases separating them. The CDR3 is made up of 14 amino acids. The CDR3 DNA follows: TGTGCCAGCAGGATGGGACGGAGTAATTCACCCCTCCACTTT. Its protein product is CASRMGRSNSPLHF.

The table lists this clonotype with a few counts. The chain combines TRBV10-3 with TRBJ2-3; D tentatively fits TRBD1 or TRBD2 (6 bases each). Germline V CDR1 and CDR2: ENHRY, SYGVKD. Trimming removed 6 bases from V and 0 bases from J, with 10 bases in between. CDR3 size: 14 residues. CDR3 residues: CAIRGGTSTDTQYF. The CDR3 DNA is TGTGCCATCAGGGGGGGCACTAGCACAGATACGCAGTATTTT.

This clonotype was counted many times. The rearrangement uses TRBV7-3 and TRBJ2-2, with D possibly being TRBD2 (6 bases). The V gene's germline CDR1 is SGHTA and CDR2 FQGTGA. The CDR3 contains 12 residues. V was shortened by 2 bases and J by 11 bases, with 9 bases between the two germline ends. CDR3 in amino acids: CASSLAGSELFF. For the CDR3, the DNA is TGTGCCAGCAGCTTAGCCGGGAGCGAGCTGTTTTTT.

The CDR3 loop reads CSAGSISTF. CDR3 bases: TGCAGCGCCGGGTCGATTAGTACCTTC. The V call is TRBV29-1, the J call TRBJ1-2; no reliable D call. The CDR3 length is 9 residues. Germline V CDR1 and CDR2: SQVTM, ANQGSEA. V lost 7 bases to trimming and J lost 14 bases, with 14 bases between them.

A remark on this clonotype: With a much larger clone just one base away, this may be a read error. This chain links TRBV9 with TRBJ1-5; D uncertain. Germline values: CDR1 SGDLS, CDR2 YYNGEE. There are 14 residues in the CDR3. This CDR3 is CASSADGLVEPRHF. CDR3 coding DNA: TGTGCCAGCAGCGCGGACGGACTGGTAGAGCCCCGGCATTTT.

This clonotype was seen at least ten times. The chain carries TRBV2 and TRBJ1-5, with D unresolved. Germline CDR1 is SNHLY and CDR2 is FYNNEI. The CDR3 contains 14 residues. The V end lost 2 bases, the J end lost 0 bases, and 5 bases lay between the germline ends. The CDR3 sequence is CASSERISNQPQHF. CDR3 in DNA: TGTGCCAGCAGTGAAAGGATTAGCAATCAGCCCCAGCATTTT.

Ten or more counts support this clonotype. This chain uses TRBV10-1 with TRBJ2-2; 11 bases agree with TRBD2. Germline CDR1 reads WNHNN; CDR2 reads SYGVQD (reference sequence). This CDR3 has 17 amino acids. The trim removed 2 bases at V and 2 bases at J, leaving 4 bases unmatched. The CDR3 coding sequence is TGCGCCAGCAGTGAGCTCACTAGCGGGGGCAACACCGGGGAGCTGTTTTTT. Amino acids: CASSELTSGGNTGELFF.

The CDR3 loop reads CASSAPGTGGNEQFF. CDR3 coding DNA: TGTGCCAGCAGTGCCCCCGGGACAGGGGGAAATGAGCAGTTCTTC. This rearrangement joins TRBV6-2 or TRBV6-3 to TRBJ2-1; TRBD1 matches at 11 bases. The CDR3 has 15 residues. Germline V gives CDR1 MNHEY, CDR2 SVGEGT. V was pared by 5 bases and J by 7 bases, with 7 bases of the junction left unmatched.